A single sample is the source of the 22 T cell receptor beta chains below, sequenced in a study of blood T cell repertoires in COVID-19. Here immunoSEQ multiplex PCR was the method, and the copy in TCRdb shows in-frame clones only, minus some. The profile shows nearly 250,000 clones, almost 85% of them singletons. The material sequenced was PBMCs or T cells enriched from blood (not recorded which). The source of these receptors is a woman aged 45-60 years with acute COVID-19.

The V gene is TRBV14, the J gene TRBJ1-5; D gene uncertain. The germline CDR1 and CDR2 sequences are SGHDN and FVKESK. The CDR3 is 13 residues long. Trimming pared 1 base from V and 4 bases from J, leaving 5 bases between. CDR3 in DNA: TGTGCCAGCAGCCAAGGACAAAATCAGCCCCAGCATTTT. Its translation: CASSQGQNQPQHF.

This chain connects TRBV5-4 to TRBJ2-2, with 8 bases identical to TRBD1. The CDR3 extends over 15 amino acids. Trimming removed 4 bases from V and 4 bases from J; junction bases left unmatched: 6. Looked up from germline, CDR1 is SGHNT and CDR2 is YYREEE (reference sequence). The CDR3 nucleotides are TGTGCCAGCAGCACAGGGGGAAGTTCCACCGGGGAGCTGTTTTTT. Translating gives CASSTGGSSTGELFF. Combining the CDR3 with reference TRBV5-4 and TRBJ2-2 gives the whole variable domain ETGVTQSPTHLIKTRGQQVTLRCSSQSGHNTVSWYQQALGQGPQFIFQYYREEENGRGNFPPRFSGLQFPNYSSELNVNALELDDSALYLCASSTGGSSTGELFFGEGSRLTVL.

This chain links TRBV9 with TRBJ2-3, with 9 bases aligning to TRBD1. There are 15 residues in the CDR3. Unmatched junction bases numbered 2, after V lost 3 bases and J lost 0 bases. In germline, CDR1 is SGDLS, CDR2 YYNGEE. The CDR3 DNA reads TGTGCCAGCAGCGAACAGGGGGCTAGCACAGATACGCAGTATTTT. Its translation: CASSEQGASTDTQYF.

The CDR3 protein is CASSRETGSGEKLFF. Written as DNA, the CDR3 is TGTGCCAGTAGTAGAGAGACAGGGAGCGGCGAAAAACTGTTTTTT. V is TRBV19 and J is TRBJ1-4; 7 positions match TRBD1. This CDR3 is built from 15 residues. CDR1 is LNHDA and CDR2 is SQIVND in the germline V gene (reference sequence). Trimming at V came to 4 bases and at J to 8 bases, leaving 10 bases not matched to a gene.

V gene TRBV25-1 combines with J gene TRBJ1-2; 9 bases agree with TRBD1. The CDR3 has 12 residues. Germline lookup yields CDR1 MGHDK and CDR2 SYGVNS. The junction had 2 bases not matched to a gene; V was cut back by 6 bases and J by 6 bases. The CDR3 spells CASSRTGDGYTF. In nucleotides, the CDR3 is TGTGCCAGCAGCCGGACAGGGGATGGCTACACCTTC.

The chain's CDR3 is CARSPGQGALKNGYTF. CDR3 coding DNA: TGTGCCAGGAGTCCGGGACAGGGGGCCCTAAAGAATGGCTACACCTTC. This rearrangement joins TRBV5-5 to TRBJ1-2, with 12 bases that match TRBD1. This CDR3 is built from 16 residues. Per the germline V gene, CDR1 is SGHKS and CDR2 is YYEKEE (reference sequence). Trimming cost V 8 bases and J 6 bases; bases outside gene matches: 14. Variable domain in full (rest from reference TRBV5-5 and TRBJ1-2): DAGVTQSPTHLIKTRGQQVTLRCSPISGHKSVSWYQQVLGQGPQFIFQYYEKEERGRGNFPDRFSARQFPNYSSELNVNALLLGDSALYLCARSPGQGALKNGYTFGSGTRLTVV.

The rearrangement uses TRBV7-9 and TRBJ2-7; 9 bases map to TRBD1. In germline, CDR1 is SEHNR, CDR2 FQNEAQ (reference sequence). The CDR3 covers 14 residues. Trimming cost V 5 bases and J 5 bases; bases outside gene matches: 7. CDR3 in DNA: TGTGCCAGCAGCCATAGGGACAGGGAGGACGAGCAGTACTTC. Amino acid sequence: CASSHRDREDEQYF.

The chain recombines TRBV7-9 with TRBJ2-1; 9 positions agree with TRBD2. This CDR3 has 15 residues. Germline CDR1 is SEHNR and CDR2 is FQNEAQ (reference sequence). V shed 2 bases, J shed 6 bases, and the junction held 5 bases outside the gene matches. CDR3 DNA: TGTGCCAGCAGCTTATCAGCGGGGGGAATCAATGAGCAGTTCTTC. Protein: CASSLSAGGINEQFF.

The V gene is TRBV5-4, the J gene TRBJ1-1, with D uncertain. Trimming left V 0 bases short and J 7 bases short, with 7 bases between. Germline values: CDR1 SGHNT, CDR2 YYREEE (reference sequence). The CDR3 length is 12 residues. The CDR3 here is CASSLAGSEAFF. The CDR3 DNA follows: TGTGCCAGCAGCTTGGCTGGCAGTGAAGCTTTCTTT. Using reference TRBV5-4 and TRBJ1-1 for the parts outside the CDR3, the full variable domain is ETGVTQSPTHLIKTRGQQVTLRCSSQSGHNTVSWYQQALGQGPQFIFQYYREEENGRGNFPPRFSGLQFPNYSSELNVNALELDDSALYLCASSLAGSEAFFGQGTRLTVV.

The chain joins TRBV30 to TRBJ2-1, with TRBD2 identical over 10 bases. Per the germline V gene, CDR1 is GTSNPN and CDR2 is SVGIG (reference sequence). The ends lost 3 bases at V and 0 bases at J; junction bases unmatched: 8. The CDR3 is 17 residues long. The chain's CDR3 is CAWRLAGDFFSYNEQFF. The CDR3 coding sequence is TGTGCCTGGAGGCTAGCGGGGGATTTCTTCTCCTACAATGAGCAGTTCTTC.

V gene TRBV19 combines with J gene TRBJ1-5; D unclear. Germline CDR1 and CDR2: LNHDA and SQIVND (reference sequence). The CDR3 has 14 amino acids. The V end was cut by 4 bases, the J end by 3 bases, with 10 bases between. CDR3 coding DNA: TGTGCCAGTAGTAGGGCAGGTGACAATCAGCCCCAGCATTTT. This gives the protein CASSRAGDNQPQHF.

The chain employs TRBV12-5 and TRBJ1-1, with D possibly TRBD1 on 5 matching bases. The ends were cut back, 3 bases at V and 0 bases at J, with 11 bases in the middle. CDR3 length equals 15 residues. Germline CDR1 LGHNT, CDR2 FRNRAP. CDR3 DNA sequence: TGTGCTAGTGGTTTAGGGGTGAGCATGAACACTGAAGCTTTCTTT. Residues: CASGLGVSMNTEAFF.

The rearrangement joins TRBV4-1 to TRBJ1-2; D ambiguous. Germline CDR1 is MGHRA and CDR2 is YSYEKL. The CDR3 loop spans 12 amino acids. Between the trimmed V and J ends, which lost 0 bases and 7 bases, there was a span of 6 bases. CDR3 nucleotides: TGCGCCAGCAGCCAAGATTTCGGTGGCTACACCTTC. Translating it yields CASSQDFGGYTF.

The chain combines TRBV5-1 with TRBJ2-7; 11 bases match TRBD2. Germline values: CDR1 SGHRS, CDR2 YFSETQ. Trimming took 2 bases from V and 2 from J; bases not matched to a gene: 3. The CDR3 length is 15 residues. CDR3 nucleotide sequence: TGCGCCAGCAGCTTCGCGACTAGCGGGACCTACGAGCAGTACTTC. Its protein product is CASSFATSGTYEQYF.

This chain joins TRBV18 and TRBJ2-3; D might be TRBD1 (6 bases). Trimming stripped 3 bases from V and 6 bases from J, with 13 bases between. CDR1 KGHSH and CDR2 LQKENI come from the germline V gene. The CDR3 runs 14 residues. This CDR3 reads CASSPPSQGDTQYF. In DNA form, the CDR3 reads TGTGCCAGCTCACCCCCGAGCCAGGGGGATACGCAGTATTTT.

The chain is built from TRBV7-9 and TRBJ1-5; 7 bases agree with TRBD1. Germline V gene data show CDR1 as SEHNR and CDR2 as FQNEAQ (reference sequence). V trimming: 5 bases; J trimming: 5 bases; junction bases outside the gene matches: 12. The CDR3 has 16 amino acids. The CDR3 DNA reads TGTGCCAGCAGCCTAGGCCGGACAGGCCCTGATCAGCCCCAGCATTTT. Residues: CASSLGRTGPDQPQHF.

The V call is TRBV5-1, the J call TRBJ1-2, with D unresolved. The CDR3 spans 15 residues. CDR1 and CDR2 (germline): SGHRS, YFSETQ. V was pared by 0 bases and J by 2 bases, with 11 bases between. CDR3: CASSLGAVPNYGYTF. The CDR3, as DNA: TGCGCCAGCAGCTTGGGAGCGGTCCCCAACTATGGCTACACCTTC.

V is TRBV7-2 and J is TRBJ1-6, with D perhaps TRBD1 (6 bases). The V gene's germline CDR1 is SGHTA and CDR2 FQGNSA. The CDR3 totals 16 residues. V was cut by 0 bases and J by 5 bases, with 11 bases left in between. CDR3 nucleotide sequence: TGTGCCAGCAGCTTAGCCCCACAGGGCGATAATTCACCCCTCCACTTT. This codes for CASSLAPQGDNSPLHF. The full variable domain, its missing parts supplied by reference TRBV7-2 and TRBJ1-6, is GAGVSQSPSNKVTEKGKDVELRCDPISGHTALYWYRQSLGQGLEFLIYFQGNSAPDKSGLPSDRFSAERTGGSVSTLTIQRTQQEDSAVYLCASSLAPQGDNSPLHFGNGTRLTVT.

This clone has just one count. The CDR3 protein is CASSLGGFDTGELFF. The CDR3 nucleotides read TGTGCCAGCAGCTTAGGAGGGTTCGACACCGGGGAGCTGTTTTTT. The chain couples TRBV7-6 to TRBJ2-2, with D possibly being TRBD2 (5 bases). The CDR3 is 15 amino acids. V lost 1 base, J lost 3 bases, and 9 bases lay in between. Germline V gene data show CDR1 as SGHVS and CDR2 as FNYEAQ.

This chain uses TRBV6-5 with TRBJ1-5, with 7 bases aligning to TRBD1. This CDR3 region has 14 residues. V was clipped by 5 bases and J by 4 bases; unmatched bases: 5. Germline V gene data show CDR1 as MNHEY and CDR2 as SVGAGI. The CDR3 DNA reads as TGTGCCAGCAGTCTGGGACAGCTTAATCAGCCCCAGCATTTT. Translated, it gives CASSLGQLNQPQHF.

The chain uses TRBV2 and TRBJ2-7; possibly TRBD2 for D (6 bases). Germline V gene sequence: CDR1 SNHLY, CDR2 FYNNEI. V lost 6 bases and J 6 bases, leaving 9 bases between the germline ends. This CDR3 has 11 amino acids. The CDR3 coding sequence is TGTGCCAGCAGCCGGGGGAGCGAGCAGTACTTC. It specifies CASSRGSEQYF.

As regards this clone: Other nucleotide sequences from this sample produce the same CDR3. The V and J genes are TRBV3-1 (or the pseudogene TRBV3-2) and TRBJ1-2; D unresolved. The germline V and J ends were trimmed by 1 base and 7 bases, with 7 bases remaining between them. The CDR3 totals 12 residues. Germline V gene data show CDR1 as LGHDT and CDR2 as YNNKEL (reference sequence). The CDR3 sequence: CASSQGGGGYTF. The CDR3 bases are TGTGCCAGCAGCCAAGGCGGAGGTGGCTACACCTTC.